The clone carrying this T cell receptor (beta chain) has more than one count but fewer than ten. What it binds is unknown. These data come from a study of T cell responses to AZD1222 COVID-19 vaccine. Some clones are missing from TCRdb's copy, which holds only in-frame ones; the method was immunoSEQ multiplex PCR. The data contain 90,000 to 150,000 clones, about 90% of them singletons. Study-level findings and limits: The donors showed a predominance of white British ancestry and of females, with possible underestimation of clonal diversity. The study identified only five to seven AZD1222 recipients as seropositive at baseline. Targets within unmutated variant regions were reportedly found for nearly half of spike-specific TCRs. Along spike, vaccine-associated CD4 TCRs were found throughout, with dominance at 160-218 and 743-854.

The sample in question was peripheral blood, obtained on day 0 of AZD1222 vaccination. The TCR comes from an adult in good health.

The CDR3 spells CAWSLGISYEQYF. The CDR3 DNA reads as TGTGCCTGGAGCCTGGGGATCTCCTACGAGCAGTACTTC. The V call is TRBV30, the J call TRBJ2-7, with D unclear. This CDR3 has 13 amino acids. Germline CDR1 is GTSNPN and CDR2 is SVGIG (reference sequence). V dropped 3 bases and J dropped 0 bases, with 9 bases sitting between them.